The entry below gives a single T cell receptor (beta chain) sequence along with its context. The CDR3 is 11 residues long. Trimming took off 4 bases at V and 8 bases at J, with 6 bases between the two ends. This sample is part of a study of control samples from healthy donors and cancer patients. Measured with immunoSEQ multiplex PCR; TCRdb has only the in-frame clones, and not every one. The data hold 150,000 to 200,000 clones, with 85% to 90% observed a single time. The clonotype originates from a man under 40 in good health. The chain joins TRBV12-3 or TRBV12-4 to TRBJ2-4; the D is unclear. The sequencing input was blood. CDR3: CASSSVDIQYF. Written as DNA, the CDR3 is TGTGCCAGCAGTTCGGTGGACATTCAGTACTTC.